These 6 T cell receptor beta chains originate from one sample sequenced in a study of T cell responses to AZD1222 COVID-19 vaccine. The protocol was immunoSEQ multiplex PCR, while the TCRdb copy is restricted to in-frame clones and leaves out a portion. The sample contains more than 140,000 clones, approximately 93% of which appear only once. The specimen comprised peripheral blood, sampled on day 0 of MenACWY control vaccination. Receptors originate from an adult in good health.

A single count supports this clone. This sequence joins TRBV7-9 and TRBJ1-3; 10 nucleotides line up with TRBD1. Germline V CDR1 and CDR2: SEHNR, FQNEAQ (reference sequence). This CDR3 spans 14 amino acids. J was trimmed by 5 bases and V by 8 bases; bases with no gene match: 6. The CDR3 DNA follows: TGTGCCAGCGACCTAGACAGGGGGCGAAACACCATATATTTT. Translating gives CASDLDRGRNTIYF.

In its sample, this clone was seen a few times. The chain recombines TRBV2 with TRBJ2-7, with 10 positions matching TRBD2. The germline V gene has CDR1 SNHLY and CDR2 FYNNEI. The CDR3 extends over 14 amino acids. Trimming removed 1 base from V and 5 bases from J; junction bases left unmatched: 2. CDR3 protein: CASSEGAGGDEQYF. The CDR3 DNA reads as TGTGCCAGCAGTGAAGGAGCGGGGGGGGACGAGCAGTACTTC.

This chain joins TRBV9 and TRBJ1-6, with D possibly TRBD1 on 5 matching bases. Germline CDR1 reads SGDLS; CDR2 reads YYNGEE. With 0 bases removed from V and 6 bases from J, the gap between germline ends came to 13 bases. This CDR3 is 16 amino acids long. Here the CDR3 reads CASSVGPEDTNSPLHF. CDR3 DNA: TGTGCCAGCAGCGTAGGTCCGGAGGACACTAATTCACCCCTCCACTTT.

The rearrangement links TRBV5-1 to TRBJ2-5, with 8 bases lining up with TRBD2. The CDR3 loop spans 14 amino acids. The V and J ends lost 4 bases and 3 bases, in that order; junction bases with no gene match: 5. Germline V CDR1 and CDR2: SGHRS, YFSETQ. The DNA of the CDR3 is TGCGCCAGCAGCCATCAGACTAGCGAAGAGACCCAGTACTTC. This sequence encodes CASSHQTSEETQYF.

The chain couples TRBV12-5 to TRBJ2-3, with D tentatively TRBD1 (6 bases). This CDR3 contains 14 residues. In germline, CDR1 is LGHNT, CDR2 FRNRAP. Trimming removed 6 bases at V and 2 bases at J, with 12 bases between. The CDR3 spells CASGMTGFTDTQYF. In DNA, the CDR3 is TGTGCTAGTGGGATGACAGGATTCACAGATACGCAGTATTTT.

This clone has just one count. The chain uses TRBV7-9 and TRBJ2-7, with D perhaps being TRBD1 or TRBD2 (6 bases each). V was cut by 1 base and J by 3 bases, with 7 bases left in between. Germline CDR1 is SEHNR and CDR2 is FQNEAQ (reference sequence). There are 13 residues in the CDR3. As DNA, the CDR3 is TGTGCCAGCAGCTTAGAGGGGGGCTACGAGCAGTACTTC. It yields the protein CASSLEGGYEQYF.